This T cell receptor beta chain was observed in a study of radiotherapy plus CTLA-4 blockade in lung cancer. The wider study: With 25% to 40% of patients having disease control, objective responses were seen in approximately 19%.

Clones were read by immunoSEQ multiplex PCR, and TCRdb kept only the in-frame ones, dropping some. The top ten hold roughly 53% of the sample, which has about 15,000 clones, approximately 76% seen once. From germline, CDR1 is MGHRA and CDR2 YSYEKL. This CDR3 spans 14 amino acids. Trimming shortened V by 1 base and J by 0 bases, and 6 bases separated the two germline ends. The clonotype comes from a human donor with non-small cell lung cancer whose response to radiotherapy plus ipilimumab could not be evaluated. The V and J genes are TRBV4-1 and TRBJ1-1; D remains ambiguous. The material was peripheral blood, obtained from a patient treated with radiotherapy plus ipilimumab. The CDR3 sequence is CASSQGLMNTEAFF. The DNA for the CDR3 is TGCGCCAGCAGCCAAGGACTTATGAACACTGAAGCTTTCTTT.